The entry below describes one T cell receptor (beta chain). The antigen remains undetermined. This specimen comes from a study of long-term antiretroviral therapy in people with HIV. Across the whole study: It was about a decade before the 2015 immediate-ART recommendation that the earliest samples were taken.

Study results and limitations: The clones with expansion before ART were dominant in the repertoire at all time points.

immunoSEQ v3.0 was run at survey level. Only in-frame clones appear in the TCRdb table, and some are missing; sequencing was by immunoSEQ multiplex PCR. The sample contains 25,000 to 35,000 clones, roughly 89% of which appear only once. V dropped 3 bases and J dropped 1 base, with 15 bases sitting between them. Germline V CDR1 and CDR2: LNHDA, SQIVND (reference sequence). This CDR3 has 16 amino acids. This specimen consisted of unsorted PBMCs, obtained 1.8 years after starting antiretroviral therapy. The chain employs TRBV19 and TRBJ2-5, with a tentative D call TRBD2 (5 bases). The receptor was derived from a woman aged 18 to 35 with HIV. The chain's CDR3 is CASSIHHSSLQETQYF. CDR3 sequence (DNA): TGTGCCAGTAGTATCCACCACTCTAGCCTCCAAGAGACCCAGTACTTC. Full variable domain (outside the CDR3, taken from reference TRBV19 and TRBJ2-5): DGGITQSPKYLFRKEGQNVTLSCEQNLNHDAMYWYRQDPGQGLRLIYYSQIVNDFQKGDIAEGYSVSREKKESFPLTVTSAQKNPTAFYLCASSIHHSSLQETQYFGPGTRLLVL.